One and the same sample provided the 13 T cell receptor beta chains below, sequenced in a study of human T cells and chemical hapten exposure. TCRdb independently ran MiXCR on the RACE reads; one entry per CDR3 protein. The sample includes about 90,000 distinct CDR3 sequences, approximately 10% of them seen just once. Time point meaning: patch test 1, 2 weeks after DPC sensitization. Described treatment: therapeutic diphenylcyclopropenone sensitization with weekly scalp DPC. The input for sequencing was whole blood, taken in connection with sensitization to the hapten diphenylcyclopropenone (DPC). The receptors were gathered from a man in his forties with alopecia areata. Some clones in this sample may be carry-over from other donors' samples.

This CDR3 reads CASNTGGRSTEAFF. Here the CDR3 DNA reads TGTGCCAGCAACACTGGGGGCCGAAGCACTGAAGCTTTCTTT. The J gene is TRBJ1-1, the V gene TRBV5-4, with TRBD1 as a possible D gene (6 bases). This CDR3 region has 14 residues. Deletions cut 6 bases from V and 4 bases from J, with 16 bases between. In germline, CDR1 is SGHNT, CDR2 YYREEE (reference sequence).

The chain is built from TRBV7-9 and TRBJ2-7; no clear D. The V gene's germline CDR1 is SEHNR and CDR2 FQNEAQ (reference sequence). This CDR3 has 16 amino acids. Between the trimmed V and J ends, which lost 1 base and 5 bases, there was a span of 18 bases. Written as DNA, the CDR3 is TGTGCCAGCAGCTTAGGTCTGACATCGGGTGACAACGAGCAGTACGTC. It translates to CASSLGLTSGDNEQYV.

This clonotype has more than one count but fewer than ten. The V call is TRBV10-3, the J call TRBJ2-3, with 8 positions matching TRBD1. Germline V CDR1 and CDR2: ENHRY, SYGVKD. This CDR3 contains 14 residues. With 0 bases clipped from V and 5 bases from J, the junction kept 1 base outside the gene matches. The DNA for the CDR3 is TGTGCCATCAGTGAGTCGACAGGGGAAGATACGCAGTATTTT. Translated, it gives CAISESTGEDTQYF.

The V call is TRBV29-1, the J call TRBJ2-2; no clear D gene. The CDR3 contains 14 residues. CDR1 and CDR2 (germline): SQVTM, ANQGSEA. Trimming removed 4 bases from V and 1 base from J, with 10 bases in between. The DNA for the CDR3 is TGCAGCGTTGGCCCCAGCGAGAACACCGGGGAGCTGTTTTTT. It codes for CSVGPSENTGELFF.

This clonotype was seen a handful of times. The rearrangement links TRBV13 to TRBJ2-5; 8 positions match TRBD1. Germline CDR1 and CDR2: PRHDT and FYEKMQ (reference sequence). J was trimmed by 4 bases and V by 5 bases; bases with no gene match: 12. CDR3 length: 16 amino acids. The CDR3 reads CASSHWRQGWGETQYF. CDR3 nucleotides: TGTGCCAGCAGCCATTGGAGACAGGGGTGGGGAGAGACCCAGTACTTC.

This chain links TRBV20-1 with TRBJ1-1, with D hard to call. The CDR3 length is 13 residues. Trimming shortened V by 2 bases and J by 0 bases, and 7 bases separated the two germline ends. Germline CDR1 and CDR2: DFQATT and SNEGSKA (reference sequence). The CDR3 loop is CSARNTLNTEAFF. DNA of the CDR3: TGCAGTGCTAGAAACACCCTGAACACTGAAGCTTTCTTT.

This clonotype was detected only a few times. The chain uses TRBV7-8 and TRBJ1-4; weak D call: TRBD1 (5 bases). Germline CDR1 is SGHVS and CDR2 is FQNEAQ. V lost 0 bases, J lost 5 bases, and 10 bases lay in between. This CDR3 spans 15 amino acids. CDR3 nucleotides: TGTGCCAGCAGCTTAGCGGGACGTAGGAATGAAAAACTGTTTTTT. Protein sequence: CASSLAGRRNEKLFF.

There are many counts of this clonotype. The chain recombines TRBV4-1 with TRBJ2-5, with D possibly TRBD2 on 6 matching bases. The V gene lost 0 bases and the J gene lost 5 bases, with 16 bases spanning the gap. This CDR3 contains 16 residues. CDR1 and CDR2 from the germline V gene are MGHRA and YSYEKL. CDR3 sequence reads: CASSQDRGGVGETQYF. As DNA, the CDR3 is TGCGCCAGCAGCCAAGACCGGGGAGGAGTCGGGGAGACCCAGTACTTC.

This sequence joins TRBV13 and TRBJ2-3; D may be TRBD2 (5 bases). The CDR3 is made up of 15 amino acids. V gave up 1 base and J gave up 7 bases, with 15 bases separating them. Per germline, CDR1 PRHDT and CDR2 FYEKMQ (reference sequence). CDR3 in DNA: TGTGCCAGCAGCTTAGAAGCGCGGCCGGGGAATACGCAGTATTTT. Translated: CASSLEARPGNTQYF.

CDR3 protein: CASSPGTKKDTQYF. As DNA, the CDR3 is TGTGCCAGCAGTCCTGGGACTAAGAAGGATACGCAGTATTTT. This sequence joins TRBV6-2 or TRBV6-3 and TRBJ2-3; 7 nucleotides match TRBD2. Germline V gene lookup returns CDR1 MNHEY and CDR2 SVGEGT. V trimming: 5 bases; J trimming: 6 bases; junction bases outside the gene matches: 8. The CDR3 totals 14 residues.

This sequence joins TRBV2 and TRBJ2-7; perhaps D is TRBD1 or TRBD2 (5 bases each). Germline assignment: CDR1 SNHLY and CDR2 FYNNEI. V was cut by 8 bases and J by 5 bases, with 16 bases left in between. The CDR3 covers 13 residues. The CDR3 coding sequence is TGTGCCAGCGAGGGACGGAGACTGGACGAGCAGTACGTC. This translates into CASEGRRLDEQYV.

The V gene is TRBV7-8, the J gene TRBJ1-5, with 7 nucleotides matching TRBD1. After removal of 8 bases from V and 6 bases from J, the junction contained 10 bases not matched to a gene. This CDR3 is built from 14 residues. Germline V gene data show CDR1 as SGHVS and CDR2 as FQNEAQ. This chain's CDR3 is CASRLEGASQPQHF. The CDR3 coding sequence is TGTGCCAGCCGGTTGGAGGGGGCTTCTCAGCCCCAGCATTTT.

This clonotype came up a few times. The gene calls are TRBV27 and TRBJ1-4; D unclear. Deletions cut 1 base from V and 5 bases from J, with 5 bases between. This CDR3 contains 13 residues. CDR1 is MNHEY and CDR2 is SMNVEV in the germline V gene (reference sequence). The CDR3 spells CASSLFSNEKLFF. Written as DNA, the CDR3 is TGTGCCAGCAGTTTATTCTCGAATGAAAAACTGTTTTTT.